Below, 18 T cell receptor beta chains from the same sample are listed, as sequenced in a study of CD8 T cells in ankylosing spondylitis. TCRdb re-called the 5' RACE reads through MiXCR, storing one row per CDR3 protein. The sample has 200,000 to 250,000 distinct CDR3 sequences; about a quarter are singletons. Sequencing was performed on blood, either unsorted or a sorted T cell fraction (not recorded which). All receptors derive from a male donor with ankylosing spondylitis or in good health (not recorded which).

The chain has TRBV5-1 and TRBJ2-1; 10 nucleotides line up with TRBD2. From germline, CDR1 is SGHRS and CDR2 YFSETQ. V was clipped by 0 bases and J by 5 bases; unmatched bases: 5. The CDR3 has 16 residues. The CDR3 nucleotides read TGCGCCAGCAGCTTGGGAGCGGGAGGGGTTGACAATGAGCAGTTCTTC. It specifies CASSLGAGGVDNEQFF. The complete variable domain, with remaining parts taken from reference TRBV5-1 and TRBJ2-1, reads KAGVTQTPRYLIKTRGQQVTLSCSPISGHRSVSWYQQTPGQGLQFLFEYFSETQRNKGNFPGRFSGRQFSNSRSEMNVSTLELGDSALYLCASSLGAGGVDNEQFFGPGTRLTVL.

The rearrangement links TRBV5-1 to TRBJ2-7; 8 bases match TRBD2. Germline trimming cut 0 bases from V and 2 bases from J; bases unmatched to any gene: 4. Germline-derived CDR1 and CDR2 are SGHRS and YFSETQ. There are 15 residues in the CDR3. This CDR3 reads CASSLEGSGAYEQYF. As DNA, the CDR3 is TGCGCCAGCAGCTTGGAGGGTAGCGGGGCCTACGAGCAGTACTTC.

The chain employs TRBV20-1 and TRBJ2-1; no reliable D call. V lost 1 base and J lost 0, with 10 bases in between. Germline V gives CDR1 DFQATT, CDR2 SNEGSKA (reference sequence). The CDR3 has 15 amino acids. The CDR3 sequence: CSARGSAHSYNEQFF. The CDR3 DNA reads as TGCAGTGCTAGAGGGAGCGCCCACTCCTACAATGAGCAGTTCTTC.

This clonotype has a handful of counts. The chain joins TRBV9 to TRBJ1-4; D uncertain. The V gene's germline CDR1 is SGDLS and CDR2 YYNGEE. The CDR3 totals 15 residues. Trimming took off 4 bases at V and 5 bases at J, with 15 bases between the two ends. The CDR3 sequence is CASSPRGYTNEKLFF. DNA of the CDR3: TGTGCCAGCAGCCCACGTGGGTATACCAATGAAAAACTGTTTTTT.

The J gene is TRBJ2-3, the V gene TRBV29-1; 8 bases fit TRBD2. The CDR3 totals 13 residues. V was pared by 4 bases and J by 4 bases, with 4 bases of the junction left unmatched. The germline V gene encodes CDR1 SQVTM and CDR2 ANQGSEA. CDR3 nucleotides: TGCAGCGTTGGGGGACTAGTGGCAGATACGCAGTATTTT. Translated: CSVGGLVADTQYF.

This clonotype was detected many times. The CDR3 loop reads CASILGQGRAGELFF. CDR3 DNA: TGTGCCAGCATATTAGGGCAGGGGAGAGCCGGGGAGCTGTTTTTT. The chain is built from TRBV12-3 or TRBV12-4 and TRBJ2-2; TRBD1 is a possible D gene (6 bases). Deletions cut 7 bases from V and 6 bases from J, with 18 bases between. The CDR3 is 15 residues long.

This clonotype was counted ten times or more. The V and J genes are TRBV20-1 and TRBJ2-7, with 7 bases aligning to TRBD2. In germline, CDR1 is DFQATT, CDR2 SNEGSKA (reference sequence). Losses at the gene ends were 6 bases for V and 2 bases for J; bases not matched to a gene: 13. The length of the CDR3 is 15 residues. Written as DNA, the CDR3 is TGCAGTGCCGGCGGCCTAGCGGTTCACCCCTACGAGCAGTACTTC. It yields the protein CSAGGLAVHPYEQYF.

This clonotype was observed many times. The chain carries TRBV4-3 and TRBJ1-5, with D possibly being TRBD1 (5 bases). V was pared by 2 bases and J by 9 bases, with 17 bases between. CDR1 is LGHNA and CDR2 is YSLEER in the germline V gene. The CDR3 extends over 15 amino acids. The CDR3 here is CASSQSGNSVAPQHF. CDR3 bases: TGCGCCAGCAGCCAATCAGGGAACAGTGTCGCGCCCCAGCATTTT.

This clonotype was seen a few times. The CDR3 region has the DNA TGTGCCAGCAGCGTAGCGGGAGGCAACAATGAGCAGTTCTTC. Protein product: CASSVAGGNNEQFF. V usage is TRBV9 and J usage is TRBJ2-1, with 7 bases matching TRBD2. CDR3 size: 14 residues. J was trimmed by 5 bases and V by 0 bases; bases with no gene match: 2. Germline CDR1 SGDLS, CDR2 YYNGEE.

This chain links TRBV29-1 with TRBJ2-5; 7 bases are a match to TRBD1. Germline trimming cut 7 bases from V and 2 bases from J; bases unmatched to any gene: 4. The germline V gene has CDR1 SQVTM and CDR2 ANQGSEA. CDR3 length: 12 amino acids. The CDR3 bases are TGCAGCGCGGGACAGTTTCAAGAGACCCAGTACTTC. This gives the protein CSAGQFQETQYF.

The CDR3: CSASPGQRYGYTF. The CDR3 coding sequence is TGCAGCGCCAGTCCGGGACAGCGCTATGGCTACACCTTC. The chain uses TRBV29-1 and TRBJ1-2; TRBD1 matches 7 bases. CDR1 is SQVTM and CDR2 is ANQGSEA in the germline V gene. The V and J ends lost 7 bases and 4 bases, in that order; junction bases with no gene match: 9. The CDR3 runs 13 residues. Based on the CDR3 plus reference TRBV29-1 and TRBJ1-2, the full variable domain is SAVISQKPSRDICQRGTSLTIQCQVDSQVTMMFWYRQQPGQSLTLIATANQGSEATYESGFVIDKFPISRPNLTFSTLTVSNMSPEDSSIYLCSASPGQRYGYTFGSGTRLTVV.

This clonotype was detected only a few times. J is TRBJ2-3 and V is TRBV2; 10 bases map to TRBD2. CDR1 is SNHLY, CDR2 FYNNEI, per germline. The CDR3 is 13 residues long. The ends lost 6 bases at V and 5 bases at J; junction bases unmatched: 2. The CDR3 is CASSRLAGDTQYF. For the CDR3, the DNA is TGTGCCAGCAGCAGACTAGCGGGAGATACGCAGTATTTT.

The rearrangement uses TRBV20-1 and TRBJ1-1, with D perhaps matching TRBD1 (6 bases). Germline CDR1 and CDR2: DFQATT and SNEGSKA (reference sequence). Trimming pared 6 bases from V and 0 bases from J, leaving 11 bases between. CDR3 length: 13 amino acids. CDR3 amino acids: CSAVDSMNTEAFF. The CDR3 DNA sequence: TGCAGTGCCGTGGACAGCATGAACACTGAAGCTTTCTTT.

This clonotype was seen repeatedly, ten times or more. The V call is TRBV4-1, the J call TRBJ2-2, with TRBD2 matching over 7 bases. The V segment lost 2 bases and the J segment 1 base; nucleotides outside the gene matches: 4. Germline V gene lookup returns CDR1 MGHRA and CDR2 YSYEKL. The CDR3 extends over 16 amino acids. The DNA for the CDR3 is TGCGCCAGCAGCCAAACCGGGACTAAGAACACCGGGGAGCTGTTTTTT. Residues: CASSQTGTKNTGELFF.

The V and J genes are TRBV12-2 and TRBJ2-7; the table calls TRBD1, which could not be checked here. TRBV12-2 is deemed a pseudogene. The CDR3 length is 15 residues. DNA for the CDR3: TGTGCAAGTCGCCCAACAGGGGACCACTTCTACGAGCAGTACTTC. It encodes CASRPTGDHFYEQYF.

The table lists this clonotype with a few counts. V is TRBV20-1 and J is TRBJ2-7; D is undetermined. V was trimmed by 6 bases and J by 3 bases, leaving 12 bases between them. Germline V lookup: CDR1 DFQATT, CDR2 SNEGSKA (reference sequence). The CDR3 sequence is 12 residues long. The CDR3 bases are TGCAGTGCCACGAGTCCCAACTACGAGCAGTACTTC. Its translation is CSATSPNYEQYF.

The chain employs TRBV20-1 and TRBJ2-1; 10 nucleotides align to TRBD2. Germline V gives CDR1 DFQATT, CDR2 SNEGSKA (reference sequence). This CDR3 has 15 residues. After removal of 3 bases from V and 7 bases from J, the junction contained 9 bases not matched to a gene. Here the CDR3 reads CSARRGPSGRNEQFF. The CDR3 DNA is TGCAGTGCTAGGAGGGGCCCTAGCGGGAGAAATGAGCAGTTCTTC.

The chain recombines TRBV11-1 with TRBJ2-2; D might be TRBD1 (7 bases). The CDR3 contains 19 residues. With 2 bases removed from V and 6 bases from J, the gap between germline ends came to 25 bases. CDR1 is SGHAT and CDR2 is FQDESV in the germline V gene (reference sequence). CDR3 region: CASSLSPGRNRGRPGELFF. As DNA, the CDR3 is TGTGCCAGCAGCTTATCCCCTGGGAGGAACAGGGGCCGGCCCGGGGAGCTGTTTTTT.